The 5 T cell receptor beta chains in this list originate from one sample, sequenced in a study of graft-versus-host responses after intestinal transplantation. For these TCRs, the target antigens are not known. Profiled with immunoSEQ multiplex PCR; TCRdb holds only in-frame clones, not every one. This sample carries 85,000 to 100,000 clones, 85% to 95% of them seen once, and the ten largest clones take approximately 2%. The sequenced sample was unstimulated CD8+ T cells sorted from spleen or lymph node cells, obtained before intestinal transplant. Receptors were obtained from a human donor who received an intestinal transplant.

The rearrangement joins TRBV7-2 to TRBJ2-1, with 9 nucleotides matching TRBD2. This CDR3 comprises 17 residues. Germline V gene lookup returns CDR1 SGHTA and CDR2 FQGNSA. Germline trimming cut 2 bases from V and 8 bases from J; bases unmatched to any gene: 13. The CDR3 region has the DNA TGTGCCAGCAGCTTACGATTACCGTTGGCGGGGGGGCATGAGCAGTTCTTC. It codes for CASSLRLPLAGGHEQFF.

The chain carries TRBV4-1 and TRBJ1-1; no firm D call. V was cut by 0 bases and J by 8 bases, with 16 bases left in between. Germline assignment: CDR1 MGHRA and CDR2 YSYEKL. The CDR3 is 15 amino acids. CDR3 nucleotides: TGCGCCAGCAGCCAAGATCCTTCGGGGAGTCCCGAAGCTTTCTTT. It specifies CASSQDPSGSPEAFF.

This clone was counted between two and nine times. The chain joins TRBV2 to TRBJ2-7; 8 bases match TRBD2. CDR1 is SNHLY, CDR2 FYNNEI, per germline. The CDR3 has 14 amino acids. V was clipped by 6 bases and J by 5 bases; unmatched bases: 9. The CDR3 coding sequence is TGTGCCAGCAGCCCTAGGACTAGCTGGGACGAGCAGTACTTC. Translation gives CASSPRTSWDEQYF.

The chain combines TRBV27 with TRBJ1-1; no clear D. Germline assignment: CDR1 MNHEY and CDR2 SMNVEV (reference sequence). This CDR3 has 13 amino acids. V lost 3 bases to trimming and J lost 1 base, with 6 bases between them. This CDR3 is CASSLSPNTEAFF. In nucleotides, the CDR3 is TGTGCCAGCAGTTTGAGTCCGAACACTGAAGCTTTCTTT.

J is TRBJ2-7 and V is TRBV6-1, with 7 bases aligning to TRBD1. The ends lost 3 bases at V and 0 bases at J; junction bases unmatched: 5. Germline CDR1 MNHNS, CDR2 SASEGT. The CDR3 is 15 amino acids. The CDR3, as DNA: TGTGCCAGCAGTGAGGGACAGATGACCTCCTACGAGCAGTACTTC. It yields the protein CASSEGQMTSYEQYF.